The 11 T cell receptor beta chains reported below all come from one sample, sequenced in a study of T cell responses to AZD1222 COVID-19 vaccine. The method was immunoSEQ multiplex PCR; TCRdb's version includes in-frame clones alone and lacks a portion of them. The sample carries some 180,000 clones, approximately 94% recorded once. This specimen was peripheral blood, taken 28 days after the second AZD1222 dose. These receptors all stem from an adult who received the AZD1222 COVID-19 vaccine.

The chain uses TRBV9 and TRBJ2-7; TRBD2 is a possible D gene (6 bases). The CDR3 runs 17 residues. CDR1 and CDR2 (germline): SGDLS, YYNGEE. V lost 3 bases and J lost 1, with 20 bases in between. This CDR3 is CASSASPMGTWSYEQYF. CDR3 DNA: TGTGCCAGCAGCGCGTCCCCCATGGGGACTTGGTCCTACGAGCAGTACTTC. Drawing the rest from reference TRBV9 and TRBJ2-7, the complete variable domain is DSGVTQTPKHLITATGQRVTLRCSPRSGDLSVYWYQQSLDQGLQFLIQYYNGEERAKGNILERFSAQQFPDLHSELNLSSLELGDSALYFCASSASPMGTWSYEQYFGPGTRLTVT.

The rearrangement joins TRBV15 to TRBJ1-2; D remains ambiguous. Germline-derived CDR1 and CDR2 are LNHNV and YYDKDF (reference sequence). The length of the CDR3 is 12 residues. Trimming took off 6 bases at V and 8 bases at J, with 13 bases between the two ends. The CDR3 spells CATRPRVGGYTF. CDR3 nucleotide sequence: TGTGCCACCAGGCCCCGTGTCGGGGGCTACACCTTC.

The V and J genes are TRBV5-1 and TRBJ1-1; TRBD1 might be the D (5 bases). Per germline, CDR1 SGHRS and CDR2 YFSETQ. This CDR3 has 15 amino acids. Trimming removed 2 bases at V and 4 bases at J, with 15 bases between. This CDR3 is CASSFGSSGTTEAFF. CDR3 nucleotide sequence: TGCGCCAGCAGCTTTGGATCCTCCGGGACCACTGAAGCTTTCTTT.

The chain combines TRBV5-3 with TRBJ2-7, with D perhaps assigned TRBD1 or TRBD2 (7 bases each). TRBV5-3 is recorded as an ORF, its role being uncertain. This CDR3 is built from 16 residues. Trimming took 3 bases from V and 2 from J, leaving 18 bases between them. DNA for the CDR3: TGTGCCAGAAGCTCTGGCCAGGGGGGGGCGCCCTACGAGCAGTACTTC. It yields the protein CARSSGQGGAPYEQYF.

Comment on this clone: The germline gene is not matched at one end of the junction; a read error may be the cause. The rearrangement uses TRBV27 and TRBJ1-1; no reliable D call. Germline V gene sequence: CDR1 MNHEY, CDR2 SMNVEV (reference sequence). CDR3 size: 14 residues. The CDR3, as DNA: TGTGCCAGCACTTTACAACATCCGAACACTGAAGCTTTCTTT. It codes for CASTLQHPNTEAFF.

The chain links TRBV6-5 to TRBJ2-7, with D hard to call. The CDR3 has 16 residues. Germline lookup yields CDR1 MNHEY and CDR2 SVGAGI. The V and J ends lost 0 bases and 1 base respectively, with 13 bases between them. The CDR3 nucleotides are TGTGCCAGCAGTTACTCAGCAGGCCTGACATCCTACGAGCAGTACTTC. Protein: CASSYSAGLTSYEQYF.

The chain is built from TRBV5-1 and TRBJ1-1; 11 bases line up with TRBD1. Trimming at V came to 5 bases and at J to 1 base, leaving 4 bases not matched to a gene. This CDR3 has 15 amino acids. Per the germline V gene, CDR1 is SGHRS and CDR2 is YFSETQ. CDR3 residues: CASRPDRGRNTEAFF. In DNA form, the CDR3 reads TGCGCCAGCAGACCGGACAGGGGGCGGAACACTGAAGCTTTCTTT.

The chain has TRBV27 and TRBJ2-5; D call uncertain. Looked up from germline, CDR1 is MNHEY and CDR2 is SMNVEV (reference sequence). The CDR3 sequence is 15 residues long. V lost 5 bases to trimming and J lost 4 bases, with 17 bases between them. In DNA form, the CDR3 reads TGTGCCAGCAGTGAGTCAGACCTAAATGGAGAGACCCAGTACTTC. This codes for CASSESDLNGETQYF.

The chain uses TRBV6-5 and TRBJ2-3, with a weak D call TRBD2 (5 bases). Trimming cost V 6 bases and J 1 base, with 11 bases left between them. The CDR3 is 14 amino acids. Germline CDR1 reads MNHEY; CDR2 reads SVGAGI. This chain's CDR3 is CASRADGGTDTQYF. DNA for the CDR3: TGTGCCAGCAGAGCGGACGGGGGCACAGATACGCAGTATTTT.

The rearrangement uses TRBV27 and TRBJ1-2, with 10 positions matching TRBD1. This CDR3 has 15 amino acids. J was trimmed by 3 bases and V by 6 bases; bases with no gene match: 7. The V gene's germline CDR1 is MNHEY and CDR2 SMNVEV (reference sequence). The CDR3 bases are TGTGCCAGCAGCACCGGGACAGGGGAGGACTATGGCTACACCTTC. Amino acids: CASSTGTGEDYGYTF.

The rearrangement links TRBV19 to TRBJ1-1; D is undetermined. CDR1 LNHDA and CDR2 SQIVND come from the germline V gene (reference sequence). This CDR3 has 14 residues. V was cut by 4 bases and J by 4 bases, with 13 bases left in between. The CDR3 DNA follows: TGTGCCAGTAGTAGTATGGCGCTGGGCACTGAAGCTTTCTTT. The encoded protein is CASSSMALGTEAFF.